The sequence of this T cell receptor beta chain was determined in a study of blood T cell repertoires in COVID-19. V trimming: 5 bases; J trimming: 5 bases; junction bases outside the gene matches: 15. This CDR3 has 17 residues. The germline CDR1 and CDR2 sequences are SEHNR and FQNEAQ (reference sequence). Sequencing was performed with immunoSEQ multiplex PCR; in TCRdb, only in-frame clones are kept and a portion is missing. The table includes approximately 100,000 clones, 69% detected once. This clone was recorded once. The rearrangement uses TRBV7-9 and TRBJ2-5, with 9 bases lining up with TRBD1. The sequence derives from a man at least 80 years old with acute or convalescent COVID-19. The sequenced sample was peripheral blood. Here the CDR3 DNA reads TGTGCCAGCAGCCCCCCCGGGACAGGGCTCCTTCGGGAGACCCAGTACTTC. This sequence encodes CASSPPGTGLLRETQYF.